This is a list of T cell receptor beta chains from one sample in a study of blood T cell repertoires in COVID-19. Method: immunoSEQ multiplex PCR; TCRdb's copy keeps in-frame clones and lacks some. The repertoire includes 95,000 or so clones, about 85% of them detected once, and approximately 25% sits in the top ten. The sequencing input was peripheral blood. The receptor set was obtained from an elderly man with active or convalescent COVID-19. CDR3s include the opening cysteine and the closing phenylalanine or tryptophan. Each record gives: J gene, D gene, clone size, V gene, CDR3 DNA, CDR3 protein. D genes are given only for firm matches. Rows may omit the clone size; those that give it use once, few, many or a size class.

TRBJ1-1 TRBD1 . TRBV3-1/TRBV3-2 TGTGCCAGCACGGCCGGACAGGGAGGGAGAGCTTTCTTT CASTAGQGGRAFF
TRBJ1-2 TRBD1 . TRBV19 TGTGCCAGTAGCCAAGTGAGGGGGACAGGGCATTATGGCTACACCTTC CASSQVRGTGHYGYTF
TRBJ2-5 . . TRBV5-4 TGTGCCAGCAGCTTGGCCGGTTCAGAGACCCAGTACTTC CASSLAGSETQYF
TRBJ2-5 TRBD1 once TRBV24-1 TGTGCCACCAGTGAACCTCGACAGGGAAGGCGAGAGACCCAGTACTTC CATSEPRQGRRETQYF
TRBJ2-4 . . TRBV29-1 TGCAGCGCCGCGGGCAGGGGCAAAAACATTCAGTACTTC CSAAGRGKNIQYF
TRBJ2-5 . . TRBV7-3 TGTGCCAGCAGCCCGGCAGGGGAGGAGACCCAGTACTTC CASSPAGEETQYF
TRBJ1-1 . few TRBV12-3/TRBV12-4 TGTGCCAGTGGGCGGAGGGGCACTGAAGCTTTCTTT CASGRRGTEAFF
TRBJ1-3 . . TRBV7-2 TGTGCCAGCAGCCCCAGGGGCTCTGGAAACACCATATATTTT CASSPRGSGNTIYF
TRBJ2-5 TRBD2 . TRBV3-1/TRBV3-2 TGTGCCAGCAGCCAAGAGCTAGCGGGGGGTCCAGGGACCCAGTACTTC CASSQELAGGPGTQYF
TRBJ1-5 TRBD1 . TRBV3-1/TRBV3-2 TGTGCCAGCAGCCAGACAGGGGATAGCAATCAGCCCCAGCATTTT CASSQTGDSNQPQHF
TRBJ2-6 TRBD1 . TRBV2 TGTGCCAGCGACAGGGACGCCCCCTCTGGGGCCAACGTCCTGACTTTC CASDRDAPSGANVLTF
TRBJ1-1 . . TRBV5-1 TGCGCCAGCTCCTCCCTTTTGAGCCCAAACACTGAAGCTTTCTTT CASSSLLSPNTEAFF
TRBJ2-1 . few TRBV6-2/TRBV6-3 TGTGCCAGCAGTCACCTGCAGGTCTACAATGAGCAGTTCTTC CASSHLQVYNEQFF
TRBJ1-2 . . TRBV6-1 TGTGCCAGCAGTGAAGGTGAGCTCTATGGCTACACCTTC CASSEGELYGYTF
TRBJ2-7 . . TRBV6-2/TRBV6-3 TGTGCCAGCAGCTCCTCTAGCAGGTTAATGCGCGAGCAGTACTTC CASSSSSRLMREQYF
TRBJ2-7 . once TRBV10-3 TGTGCCATCAGTGAGTTGTCAGGGTCAACCTACGAGCAGTACTTC CAISELSGSTYEQYF
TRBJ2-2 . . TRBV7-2 TGTGCCAGCAGCTATCCGGAGACCGGGGAGCTGTTTTTT CASSYPETGELFF
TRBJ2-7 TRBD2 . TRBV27 TGTGCCAGCGCGGGACTAGCCGACGAGCAGTACTTC CASAGLADEQYF
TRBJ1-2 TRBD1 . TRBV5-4 TGTGCCACCTCGGGGACAGGGGTCAACTATGGCTACACCTTC CATSGTGVNYGYTF
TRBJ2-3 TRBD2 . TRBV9 TGTGCCAGCAGCCCGAGCGGGGGGCGGGGCCTCACAGATACGCAGTATTTT CASSPSGGRGLTDTQYF
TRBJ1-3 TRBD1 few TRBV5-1 TGCGCCAGCAGCTCAGCGACAGGGGCGAACACCATATATTTT CASSSATGANTIYF
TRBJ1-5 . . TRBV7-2 TGTGCCAGCAGCTACAGTCGCGGAGGGTATAGCAATCAGCCCCAGCATTTT CASSYSRGGYSNQPQHF
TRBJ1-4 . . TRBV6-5 TGTGCCACGGGAGGGAGGGAAAAACTGTTTTTT CATGGREKLFF
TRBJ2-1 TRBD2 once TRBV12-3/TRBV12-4 TGTGCCAGCAGCTCAGGACTAGCGGGACGGCAGTTCTTC CASSSGLAGRQFF
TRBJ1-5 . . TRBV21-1 TGTGCCGGAAGCCGAGGATTAGGCAATCAGCCCCAGCATTTT CAGSRGLGNQPQHF
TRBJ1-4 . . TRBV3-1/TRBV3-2 TGTGCCAGCAGCCAAGAGGGAGTCAATGAAAAACTGTTTTTT CASSQEGVNEKLFF
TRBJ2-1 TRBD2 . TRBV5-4 TGTGCCAGCAGCACGGGACTAGCGGGGGCCTTTTCCTACAATGAGCAGTTCTTC CASSTGLAGAFSYNEQFF
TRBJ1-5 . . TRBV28 TGTGCCGGCCAGGTGAGCAATCAGCCCCAGCATTTT CAGQVSNQPQHF
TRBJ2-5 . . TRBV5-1 TGCGCCAGCAGGTGGGGACAACTCCAGGAGACCCAGTACTTC CASRWGQLQETQYF
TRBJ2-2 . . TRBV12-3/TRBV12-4 TGTGCCAGCAGTTCTGTGAACACCGGGGAGCTGTTTTTT CASSSVNTGELFF
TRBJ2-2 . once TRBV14 TGTGCCAGCAGCCAAACGCGGGGACAGCTGACCGGGGAGCTGTTTTTT CASSQTRGQLTGELFF
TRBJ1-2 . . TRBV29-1 TGCAGCGTTGTTGCGGGGGTGCAGGGCTACACCTTC CSVVAGVQGYTF
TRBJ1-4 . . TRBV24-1 TGTGCCACCAGTGATTTTTTCCCCACAACTAATGAAAAACTGTTTTTT CATSDFFPTTNEKLFF
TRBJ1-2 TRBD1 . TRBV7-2 TGTGCCAGCAGCACCGGGACAGGGGGCGGCTACACCTTC CASSTGTGGGYTF
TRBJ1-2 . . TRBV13 TGTGCCAGCAGAGATCGCGTGGGGGGGGTGCCCTTC CASRDRVGGVPF
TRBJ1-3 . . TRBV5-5 TGTGCCAGCAGCTTAAACATCGGAAACACCATATATTTT CASSLNIGNTIYF
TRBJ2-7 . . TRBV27 TGTGCCAGCAGTTTTAGGTACAGCTACGAGCAGTACTTC CASSFRYSYEQYF
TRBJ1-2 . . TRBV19 TGTGCCAGTAGTATTTCCGAACAGGGAGGCTACACCTTC CASSISEQGGYTF